The rows below give T cell receptor beta chains drawn from one sample of a study of Graves' ophthalmopathy and Graves' hyperthyroidism. Each CDR3 protein gets one entry after TCRdb re-called the multiplex PCR reads with MiXCR. The sample includes under 60,000 distinct CDR3 sequences, about half of them seen just once. Sequencing was carried out using peripheral blood. The receptor source for this set is an adult woman with Graves' ophthalmopathy. CDR3s include the opening cysteine and the closing phenylalanine or tryptophan. Fields, in order: J gene, V gene, clone size, D gene, CDR3 DNA, CDR3 protein. The D gene is left open where the match is weak. Some rows mark clone size as missing; the rest say once, few, many or name a class of expanded clone.

>TRBJ2-1|TRBV30|few|TRBD2
TGTGCCTGGAGTGTCTCTAGCGGGCGGAATGAGCAGTTCTTC
CAWSVSSGRNEQFF
>TRBJ1-1|TRBV27|few|.
TGTGCCAGCAGTTTCAGACCGGGGGCTGAAGCTTTCTTT
CASSFRPGAEAFF
>TRBJ1-6|TRBV25-1|.|.
TGTGCCAGCAGTGAATTAGGGTCTAATTCACCCCTCCACTTT
CASSELGSNSPLHF
>TRBJ2-5|TRBV29-1|many|.
TGCAGCGTTGAATTTGGGGGAGTGAGAGAGACCCAGTACTTC
CSVEFGGVRETQYF
>TRBJ1-5|TRBV7-8|.|.
TGTGCCAGCAGCTTACGGCGCTTGGGGCAAGAGACCCAGCATTTT
CASSLRRLGQETQHF
>TRBJ1-1|TRBV25-1|few|TRBD1
TGTGCCAGCAGGAAGGGAGGCAGGGGGCGCGGTGTCACTGAAGCTTTCTTT
CASRKGGRGRGVTEAFF
>TRBJ2-7|TRBV7-8|medium-sized|.
TGTGCCAGCAGCTTCAGCGGTTACGAGCAGTACTTC
CASSFSGYEQYF
>TRBJ1-6|TRBV19|.|.
TGTGCCAGTAGTGTAGGAGGGGGGAGTTCACCCCTCCACTTT
CASSVGGGSSPLHF
>TRBJ1-5|TRBV20-1|many|.
TGCAGTGCTAGATCGGGGGGAGGAGGCAATCAGCCCCAGCATTTT
CSARSGGGGNQPQHF
>TRBJ1-4|TRBV7-9|.|.
TGTGCTAGCAGCTTACGAGCGGGAGATGAAAAACTGTTTTTT
CASSLRAGDEKLFF
>TRBJ1-6|TRBV28|many|TRBD1
TGTGCCAGCAGGCCAGAGGGACAGGGAAAACGTTCACCCCTCCACTTT
CASRPEGQGKRSPLHF
>TRBJ1-3|TRBV7-9|many|.
TGTGCCAGCAGCCCGCCCATACGGGTCGGAAACACCATATATTTT
CASSPPIRVGNTIYF
>TRBJ2-7|TRBV6-2/TRBV6-3|.|.
TGTGCCAGCAGTTACGGGCTAGAGGCCTACGAGCAGTACTTC
CASSYGLEAYEQYF
>TRBJ2-5|TRBV20-1|many|.
TGCAGTGCTGACAGGGCCGGGAGGGAGACCCAGTACTTC
CSADRAGRETQYF
>TRBJ1-1|TRBV28|many|.
TGTGCCAGCAGCACCGCAGGTGGGCAAACTGAAGCTTTCTTT
CASSTAGGQTEAFF
>TRBJ1-1|TRBV2|many|.
TGTGCCAGCATTCCAGGGGCCATGAACACTGAAGCTTTCTTT
CASIPGAMNTEAFF
>TRBJ1-2|TRBV9|.|.
TGTGCCAGCAGCGTTGCTGGGGACTATGGCTACACCTTC
CASSVAGDYGYTF
>TRBJ1-2|TRBV10-1|.|.
TGCGCCAGCACCCACCAGAGGGAGTCTGGCTACACCTTC
CASTHQRESGYTF
>TRBJ2-7|TRBV28|many|TRBD2
TGTGCCAGCAGCCCATTGGGAGCGGGAGGGAGTGAGCAGTACTTC
CASSPLGAGGSEQYF
>TRBJ2-3|TRBV7-2|many|TRBD2
TGTGCCAGCAGCTTAGTAGCCGCGGGAGGCACAGATACGCAGTATTTT
CASSLVAAGGTDTQYF
>TRBJ2-5|TRBV7-7|.|TRBD1
TGTGCTAGCAGTGCCCAGGGGGAGTCGGAGACCCAGTACTTC
CASSAQGESETQYF
>TRBJ1-2|TRBV7-3|.|.
TGTGCCAGCAGCCCTTACAGGACGAGCTACACCTTC
CASSPYRTSYTF
>TRBJ1-2|TRBV6-2/TRBV6-3|many|.
TGTGCCAGCATTCCCGCGGGGGCAGGCGGCTATGGCTACACCTTC
CASIPAGAGGYGYTF
>TRBJ2-1|TRBV25-1|medium-sized|TRBD2
TGTGCCAGCAGTGGAGGGAGGGGTGAGCAGTTCTTC
CASSGGRGEQFF
>TRBJ2-1|TRBV19|many|TRBD2
TGTGCCAGTAGTATATACACTAGCGCGGGCCCTGAGCAGTTCTTC
CASSIYTSAGPEQFF
>TRBJ1-5|TRBV30|many|.
TGTGCCTGGAGTGTCCAGGGTCATCAGCCCCAGCATTTT
CAWSVQGHQPQHF
>TRBJ2-7|TRBV30|few|TRBD2
TGTGCCTGGAGTACTTTTGGACTAGCGGATCACTACGAGCAGTACTTC
CAWSTFGLADHYEQYF
>TRBJ2-7|TRBV2|.|.
TGTGCCAGCAGTATCCGCAGGGGCTACGAGCAGTACTTC
CASSIRRGYEQYF
>TRBJ2-1|TRBV20-1|.|.
TGCAGTGCTAGAGATAGGACAGACAATGAGCAGTTCTTC
CSARDRTDNEQFF
>TRBJ1-1|TRBV5-1|.|.
TGCGCCAGCAGCTTGGAAAGGGGTGACACTGAAGCTCTCTTT
CASSLERGDTEALF
>TRBJ1-1|TRBV5-1|many|TRBD1
TGCGCCAGCAGCTTACAGGGGGCCTCGGGCACTGAAGCTTTCTTT
CASSLQGASGTEAFF
>TRBJ2-5|TRBV20-1|many|.
TGCAGTGCTAGAGGCGGCCAGACCTCCCAGTACTTC
CSARGGQTSQYF
>TRBJ1-6|TRBV20-1|.|.
TGCAGTGCCACTCCGGGCCAGATTAAATCACCCCTCCACTTT
CSATPGQIKSPLHF
>TRBJ1-4|TRBV6-1|many|TRBD1
TGTGCCAGCATGGAGGGACAGGATAATGAAAAACTGTTTTTT
CASMEGQDNEKLFF
>TRBJ2-7|TRBV6-1|.|TRBD1
TGTGCCAGCAACCCCGGACAGGGCAACGAGCAGTACTTC
CASNPGQGNEQYF
>TRBJ2-5|TRBV20-1|.|TRBD2
TGCAGTGCGCGGACTAGCGGGAGGGAAGAGACCCAGTACTTC
CSARTSGREETQYF
>TRBJ1-1|TRBV6-1|.|.
TGTGCCAGCAGTGAAGTTTTCTTT
CASSEVFF
>TRBJ2-3|TRBV5-1|.|.
TGCGCCAGCAGTTTGGAGCTAGTTGCAGATACGCAGTATTTT
CASSLELVADTQYF
>TRBJ2-5|TRBV12-5|.|.
TGTGCCAGCAGTGAAGCGCGGCCGGAGACCCAGTACTTC
CASSEARPETQYF
>TRBJ1-6|TRBV6-1|many|.
TGTGCCAGCAGTGAAGAAGGCCTAGGGGGTTCACCCCTCCACTTT
CASSEEGLGGSPLHF
>TRBJ2-4|TRBV7-9|.|.
TGTGCCAGCAGCTTAGAGGCGGTAGCCAAAAACACTCAGTACTTT
CASSLEAVAKNTQYF
>TRBJ2-5|TRBV4-3|few|TRBD1
TGCGCCAGCAGCCACACTACAGGGGGCGCAGAGACCCAGTACTTC
CASSHTTGGAETQYF
>TRBJ1-6|TRBV20-1|medium-sized|TRBD1
TGCAGTGCTAGAGGGACAGGGGTTGATTCACCCCTCCACTTT
CSARGTGVDSPLHF
>TRBJ2-7|TRBV20-1|.|TRBD2
TGCAGTGCTACCCGACAGCGGGAGCCCTACGAGCAGTACTTC
CSATRQREPYEQYF
>TRBJ2-7|TRBV30|many|.
TGTGCCTGGGGGGGGATATACGAGCAGTACTTC
CAWGGIYEQYF
>TRBJ2-1|TRBV20-1|many|TRBD2
TGCAGTGCTGAGACGGCGGGAGGGGGGGAGCAGTTCTTC
CSAETAGGGEQFF